The 26 T cell receptor beta chains presented below share a single source sample, sequenced in a study of blood T cell repertoires in COVID-19. Sequencing used immunoSEQ multiplex PCR; TCRdb keeps in-frame clones, though not all of them. The data contain approximately 33,000 clones, roughly 78% of them seen just once; the ten biggest clones take up over 15%. Sequencing input: peripheral blood. The source of these receptors is a man aged 65 to 85 with acute or convalescent COVID-19.

The chain is built from TRBV7-9 and TRBJ2-7; D is possibly TRBD1 (5 bases). V was trimmed by 4 bases and J by 3 bases, leaving 19 bases between them. The V gene's germline CDR1 is SEHNR and CDR2 FQNEAQ (reference sequence). The CDR3 has 16 amino acids. DNA for the CDR3: TGTGCCAGCAGCTATTTAGACAGAACTTTCCGCTACGAGCAGTACTTC. Protein sequence: CASSYLDRTFRYEQYF.

The rearrangement joins TRBV5-1 to TRBJ1-5; D unclear. Germline-derived CDR1 and CDR2 are SGHRS and YFSETQ. CDR3 length: 15 amino acids. Between the trimmed V and J ends, which lost 3 bases and 9 bases, there was a span of 19 bases. The chain's CDR3 is CASSSLWTALGPQHF. CDR3 DNA sequence: TGCGCCAGCAGCTCCCTATGGACTGCTCTAGGGCCCCAGCATTTT.

The CDR3 sequence: CASSLDRRDEKLFF. As DNA, the CDR3 is TGTGCCAGCAGCTTGGACAGGAGAGATGAAAAACTGTTTTTT. The chain recombines TRBV5-5 with TRBJ1-4; tentative D call: TRBD1 (5 bases). Germline values: CDR1 SGHKS, CDR2 YYEKEE (reference sequence). The CDR3 consists of 14 residues. V shed 0 bases and J shed 6 bases, with 9 bases lying between them.

The V call is TRBV5-1, the J call TRBJ2-5, with no clear D. The CDR3 runs 13 residues. Trimming took off 5 bases at V and 2 bases at J, with 10 bases between the two ends. Germline V gene lookup returns CDR1 SGHRS and CDR2 YFSETQ. The CDR3 here is CASRVLQQETQYF. CDR3 in DNA: TGCGCCAGCAGAGTATTACAGCAAGAGACCCAGTACTTC.

The V and J genes are TRBV10-3 and TRBJ1-5; D may be TRBD1 (6 bases). Between the trimmed V and J ends, which lost 3 bases and 0 bases, there was a span of 15 bases. This CDR3 has 17 amino acids. Germline lookup yields CDR1 ENHRY and CDR2 SYGVKD. CDR3 DNA sequence: TGTGCCATCAGTGACGGGTTGGCAGGGGATAGCAATCAGCCCCAGCATTTT. It is translated as CAISDGLAGDSNQPQHF.

CDR3 loop: CASSLSGQTNTGELFF. CDR3 coding DNA: TGTGCCAGCTCCCTGTCGGGACAGACGAACACCGGGGAGCTGTTTTTT. This sequence joins TRBV18 and TRBJ2-2; 7 nucleotides match TRBD1. The CDR3 has 16 residues. Germline V lookup: CDR1 KGHSH, CDR2 LQKENI. With V trimmed by 6 bases and J by 0 bases, 7 bases remained unmatched.

The V call is TRBV7-9, the J call TRBJ2-1; 11 bases align to TRBD2. The CDR3 is made up of 16 amino acids. V lost 4 bases, J lost 5 bases, and 7 bases stayed unmatched. Germline V gene sequence: CDR1 SEHNR, CDR2 FQNEAQ (reference sequence). DNA for the CDR3: TGTGCCAGCAGCTCATCACTAGCGGGGGCCAACAATGAGCAGTTCTTC. It encodes CASSSSLAGANNEQFF.

The chain has TRBV27 and TRBJ1-1; 7 bases match TRBD1. The length of the CDR3 is 13 residues. Trimming removed 6 bases from V and 4 bases from J; junction bases left unmatched: 5. Germline values: CDR1 MNHEY, CDR2 SMNVEV (reference sequence). This chain's CDR3 is CASRWTGTTEAFF. In DNA, the CDR3 is TGTGCCAGCAGGTGGACAGGCACCACTGAAGCTTTCTTT.

The chain has TRBV28 and TRBJ2-1; 7 bases match TRBD1. Per the germline V gene, CDR1 is MDHEN and CDR2 is SYDVKM. J gave up 4 bases and V 5 bases, and 8 bases lay outside the gene matches. This CDR3 has 15 residues. Here the CDR3 reads CASSPQDRWYNEQFF. DNA of the CDR3: TGTGCCAGCAGTCCTCAGGACAGGTGGTACAATGAGCAGTTCTTC.

The J gene is TRBJ2-2, the V gene TRBV7-2, with 10 bases aligning to TRBD1. Germline CDR1 reads SGHTA; CDR2 reads FQGNSA. The CDR3 is made up of 16 amino acids. V trimming: 5 bases; J trimming: 0 bases; junction bases outside the gene matches: 3. The CDR3 DNA reads as TGTGCCAGCAGCCCCGGACAGGGGGCGAACACCGGGGAGCTGTTTTTT. As protein: CASSPGQGANTGELFF.

The V gene is TRBV27, the J gene TRBJ2-5; D not resolved. V lost 6 bases to trimming and J lost 1 base, with 21 bases between them. The germline CDR1 and CDR2 sequences are MNHEY and SMNVEV (reference sequence). The CDR3 loop spans 17 amino acids. The CDR3 spells CASSPLRVRISQETQYF. The CDR3 DNA reads as TGTGCCAGCAGCCCGCTACGGGTCCGTATCTCCCAAGAGACCCAGTACTTC.

The J gene is TRBJ2-5, the V gene TRBV15; D is perhaps TRBD1 (6 bases). V was pared by 0 bases and J by 5 bases, with 10 bases between. Germline V gene sequence: CDR1 LNHNV, CDR2 YYDKDF (reference sequence). This CDR3 contains 14 residues. The CDR3 DNA reads as TGTGCCACCAGCAGAGATTGGGGGCGCGAGACCCAGTACTTC. The encoded protein is CATSRDWGRETQYF.

This clone was seen only once. The CDR3 bases are TGTGCCAGCAGCTTACGGACAGGTTCAGATACGCAGTATTTT. Its translation is CASSLRTGSDTQYF. This chain joins TRBV7-2 and TRBJ2-3, with 7 positions matching TRBD1. With V trimmed by 2 bases and J by 4 bases, 3 bases remained unmatched. The CDR3 covers 14 residues. Germline CDR1 reads SGHTA; CDR2 reads FQGNSA.

The chain employs TRBV6-6 and TRBJ2-4, with a weak D call TRBD1 (5 bases). Deletions cut 5 bases from V and 10 bases from J, with 15 bases between. Looked up from germline, CDR1 is MNHNY and CDR2 is SVGAGI (reference sequence). This CDR3 is built from 13 residues. CDR3 loop: CASSLPPDKIQYF. CDR3 DNA: TGTGCCAGCAGTCTGCCCCCGGACAAGATTCAGTACTTC.

This CDR3 is CASSQGRLETQYF. In nucleotides, the CDR3 is TGTGCCAGCAGCCAAGGGAGGCTGGAGACCCAGTACTTC. The chain has TRBV3-1 (or the pseudogene TRBV3-2) and TRBJ2-5; possible D gene TRBD2, 5 bases. Per germline, CDR1 LGHDT and CDR2 YNNKEL (reference sequence). The CDR3 runs 13 residues. V lost 1 base, J lost 5 bases, and 8 bases lay in between.

This chain joins TRBV5-1 and TRBJ2-3; D is unresolved. Germline V gene sequence: CDR1 SGHRS, CDR2 YFSETQ. The ends were cut back, 2 bases at V and 4 bases at J, with 14 bases in the middle. The CDR3 totals 15 residues. The CDR3 region is CASSLATDPADTQYF. In DNA form, the CDR3 reads TGCGCCAGCAGCTTAGCTACAGACCCCGCAGATACGCAGTATTTT.

This clone was seen just once. This rearrangement joins TRBV7-8 to TRBJ2-5; 14 bases line up with TRBD2. The CDR3 is 18 residues long. Germline CDR1 SGHVS, CDR2 FQNEAQ. Germline trimming cut 5 bases from V and 2 bases from J; bases unmatched to any gene: 10. The CDR3 is CASSPGLAGVGAQETQYF. CDR3 DNA: TGTGCCAGCAGCCCGGGACTAGCGGGAGTGGGGGCACAAGAGACCCAGTACTTC.

The rearrangement uses TRBV21-1 and TRBJ2-3; the DNA was not compared with TRBD1, the D call given in the table. TRBV21-1 represents a pseudogene. The CDR3 sequence is 15 residues long. In DNA, the CDR3 is TGTGCCAGCAGCAAAGCGGCAGGGGGAGCAGATACGCAGTATTTT. Translation gives CASSKAAGGADTQYF.

The V call is TRBV10-1, the J call TRBJ2-2; possible D gene TRBD2, 5 bases. Per the germline V gene, CDR1 is WNHNN and CDR2 is SYGVQD (reference sequence). The CDR3 is made up of 14 amino acids. V was trimmed by 6 bases and J by 2 bases, leaving 10 bases between them. This CDR3 reads CASSLDFNTGELFF. Here the CDR3 DNA reads TGCGCCAGCAGCTTGGACTTTAACACCGGGGAGCTGTTTTTT.

A few counts support this clone. The rearrangement joins TRBV18 to TRBJ1-5; 10 nucleotides line up with TRBD1. The CDR3 runs 16 residues. Germline V lookup: CDR1 KGHSH, CDR2 LQKENI. Losses at the gene ends were 3 bases for V and 5 bases for J; bases not matched to a gene: 7. This CDR3 reads CASSPTGTGEDQPQHF. DNA of the CDR3: TGTGCCAGCTCACCCACCGGGACAGGGGAAGATCAGCCCCAGCATTTT.

This chain links TRBV7-6 with TRBJ2-3, with 7 bases aligning to TRBD1. J gave up 0 bases and V 5 bases, and 2 bases lay outside the gene matches. The CDR3 covers 14 residues. Germline V CDR1 and CDR2: SGHVS, FNYEAQ. The DNA of the CDR3 is TGTGCCAGCAGCGACAGGGTGAGCACAGATACGCAGTATTTT. Its translation is CASSDRVSTDTQYF.

The V and J genes are TRBV28 and TRBJ2-7, with TRBD1 as a possible D gene (5 bases). The CDR3 extends over 14 amino acids. The germline V and J ends were trimmed by 3 bases and 4 bases, with 13 bases remaining between them. Germline assignment: CDR1 MDHEN and CDR2 SYDVKM. CDR3 coding DNA: TGTGCCAGCAGTTTTATTGACAGTGCGTACGAGCAGTACTTC. This gives the protein CASSFIDSAYEQYF.

This chain uses TRBV7-2 with TRBJ2-3; the match to TRBD1 covers 7 bases. V was pared by 0 bases and J by 3 bases, with 3 bases of the junction left unmatched. This CDR3 contains 15 residues. Per the germline V gene, CDR1 is SGHTA and CDR2 is FQGNSA. The CDR3: CASSLAGQYTDTQYF. The CDR3 region has the DNA TGTGCCAGCAGCTTAGCGGGACAGTATACAGATACGCAGTATTTT.

This sequence joins TRBV14 and TRBJ2-7; 10 bases line up with TRBD1. The germline V gene has CDR1 SGHDN and CDR2 FVKESK. This CDR3 region has 15 residues. Trimming at V came to 1 base and at J to 6 bases, leaving 6 bases not matched to a gene. DNA for the CDR3: TGTGCCAGCAGCCAAGTTGGGACAGGGGTGGCCGAGCAGTACTTC. Encoded protein: CASSQVGTGVAEQYF.

The V gene is TRBV15, the J gene TRBJ2-7; tentative D call: TRBD2 (6 bases). This CDR3 is built from 14 residues. Germline-derived CDR1 and CDR2 are LNHNV and YYDKDF (reference sequence). Trimming removed 1 base from V and 0 bases from J, with 7 bases in between. In DNA, the CDR3 is TGTGCCACCAGCAGAGCGGGAGACTCCTACGAGCAGTACTTC. Protein sequence: CATSRAGDSYEQYF.

The chain carries TRBV6-2 or TRBV6-3 and TRBJ1-5, with D perhaps matching TRBD1 (6 bases). V lost 4 bases and J lost 9, with 13 bases in between. This CDR3 is 13 amino acids long. Germline V gene lookup returns CDR1 MNHEY and CDR2 SVGEGT. This chain's CDR3 is CASSSPGATPQHF. In DNA, the CDR3 is TGTGCCAGCAGTTCCCCAGGGGCGACGCCCCAGCATTTT.